The rows below give T cell receptor beta chains drawn from one sample of a study of cytomegalovirus exposure and HLA in healthy donors. Sequencing used immunoSEQ multiplex PCR; TCRdb keeps in-frame clones, though not all of them. The sample gives about 150,000 clones, roughly 80% of which show up once; 1.5% to 2.5% is in the top ten. The specimen sequenced was PBMCs. Source of these receptors: a man aged 18 to 29 in good health and CMV-seronegative. Each CDR3 is given with its conserved first and last residue.

j_call | v_call | cdr3_aa
TRBJ1-2 | TRBV15 | CATSRDRLREGGYTF
TRBJ1-1 | TRBV2 | CASNGGIAEAFF
TRBJ2-7 | TRBV28 | CASSSPAYEQYF
TRBJ2-7 | TRBV2 | CASSEAGGVDHGSYF
TRBJ1-2 | TRBV5-6 | CASSFAGDQLYGYTF
TRBJ1-2 | TRBV5-4 | CASSLDRGTLFYTF
TRBJ2-2 | TRBV28 | CASRPTGPGELFF
TRBJ2-1 | TRBV2 | CASSVGGLANEQFF
- | TRBV9 | CASSARTSSYEQYF
TRBJ2-1 | TRBV19 | CASSMKYRSSEYYNEQFF
TRBJ1-5 | TRBV2 | CASKGKRTGRNQPQHF
TRBJ2-3 | TRBV7-9 | CASSSPDVKDWGEQYF
TRBJ1-1 | TRBV25-1 | CASRGQGNTEAFF
TRBJ1-5 | TRBV5-4 | CASSLGDQPQHF
TRBJ1-1 | TRBV25-1 | CASSDPSGGETEAFF